This entry lists 16 T cell receptor beta chains sequenced from one sample in a study of blood T cell repertoires in COVID-19. Data came from immunoSEQ multiplex PCR; TCRdb stores just in-frame clones and leaves some out. The repertoire consists of roughly 200,000 clones, with more than 75% occurring once and the leading ten covering more than 2.5%. Input material: peripheral blood. The source of these receptors is a man in his 60s with acute or convalescent COVID-19.

This chain joins TRBV13 and TRBJ2-2, with TRBD1 matching 8 bases. This CDR3 contains 17 residues. Germline trimming cut 1 base from V and 4 bases from J; bases unmatched to any gene: 8. CDR1 is PRHDT, CDR2 FYEKMQ, per germline (reference sequence). Here the CDR3 DNA reads TGTGCCAGCAGCTTAGACCCCAGGGGGCAGGGCACCGGGGAGCTGTTTTTT. Translating gives CASSLDPRGQGTGELFF. The full variable domain, completed using reference TRBV13 and TRBJ2-2, is AAGVIQSPRHLIKEKRETATLKCYPIPRHDTVYWYQQGPGQDPQFLISFYEKMQSDKGSIPDRFSAQQFSDYHSELNMSSLELGDSALYFCASSLDPRGQGTGELFFGEGSRLTVL.

The chain employs TRBV5-1 and TRBJ1-1; perhaps TRBD1 as D (6 bases). Trimming pared 0 bases from V and 1 base from J, leaving 10 bases between. This CDR3 contains 15 residues. CDR1 is SGHRS, CDR2 YFSETQ, per germline. The CDR3 bases are TGCGCCAGCAGCTTGGCCCCAGGGGCGAACACTGAAGCTTTCTTT. Its protein is CASSLAPGANTEAFF.

The chain is built from TRBV4-1 and TRBJ1-3; D ambiguous. This CDR3 region has 17 residues. V lost 3 bases and J lost 0, with 15 bases in between. CDR1 is MGHRA and CDR2 is YSYEKL in the germline V gene. The CDR3 DNA is TGCGCCAGCAGCCAGGTTGGCCTGCAGAACTCTGGAAACACCATATATTTT. Its translation: CASSQVGLQNSGNTIYF.

The chain joins TRBV30 to TRBJ2-2, with TRBD2 matching 8 bases. V lost 1 base and J lost 4; bases outside the gene matches: 8. Germline CDR1 is GTSNPN and CDR2 is SVGIG (reference sequence). The CDR3 contains 16 residues. The CDR3 here is CAWSGSGGPVTGELFF. CDR3 nucleotides: TGTGCCTGGAGTGGGTCGGGGGGGCCGGTCACCGGGGAGCTGTTTTTT.

J is TRBJ1-2 and V is TRBV29-1; 7 bases are a match to TRBD1. This CDR3 comprises 14 residues. V was pared by 0 bases and J by 6 bases, with 7 bases of the junction left unmatched. Germline CDR1 reads SQVTM; CDR2 reads ANQGSEA. Here the CDR3 reads CSVEDLQGVDGYTF. CDR3 bases: TGCAGCGTTGAAGATCTTCAGGGGGTTGATGGCTACACCTTC.

This sequence joins TRBV5-5 and TRBJ2-3, with TRBD2 matching 8 bases. Germline V gene lookup returns CDR1 SGHKS and CDR2 YYEKEE (reference sequence). Trimming at V came to 0 bases and at J to 1 base, leaving 10 bases not matched to a gene. The CDR3 totals 18 residues. Here the CDR3 reads CASSLGSGGGAGTDTQYF. In DNA, the CDR3 is TGTGCCAGCAGCTTGGGAAGCGGGGGTGGGGCTGGCACAGATACGCAGTATTTT.

The chain couples TRBV3-1 (or the pseudogene TRBV3-2) to TRBJ1-4; tentatively, D is TRBD1 (6 bases). V was cut by 0 bases and J by 8 bases, with 10 bases left in between. CDR1 and CDR2 from the germline V gene are LGHDT and YNNKEL (reference sequence). The CDR3 runs to 14 residues. The CDR3 coding sequence is TGTGCCAGCAGCCAAGAGGTCGGACAGGAAAAACTGTTTTTT. Protein: CASSQEVGQEKLFF.

The V gene is TRBV10-2, the J gene TRBJ2-1; 8 nucleotides line up with TRBD2. The length of the CDR3 is 15 residues. The junction had 11 bases not matched to a gene; V was cut back by 6 bases and J by 7 bases. Germline assignment: CDR1 WSHSY and CDR2 SAAADI. The CDR3: CASRREDGGGNEQFF. DNA of the CDR3: TGCGCCAGCAGAAGGGAAGACGGGGGGGGGAATGAGCAGTTCTTC.

The chain recombines TRBV2 with TRBJ1-2; D remains unclear. Trimming stripped 5 bases from V and 4 bases from J, with 8 bases between. CDR3 length: 12 residues. Germline V gene lookup returns CDR1 SNHLY and CDR2 FYNNEI. The CDR3 DNA sequence: TGTGCCAGCAGTTCCAGAACCTATGGCTACACCTTC. Translating gives CASSSRTYGYTF.

The V gene is TRBV2, the J gene TRBJ2-5, with D possibly matching TRBD2 (6 bases). The germline V gene has CDR1 SNHLY and CDR2 FYNNEI. Trimming left V 7 bases short and J 2 bases short, with 14 bases between. The CDR3 has 14 residues. The CDR3 DNA is TGTGCCAGCACCACAGTTGGGGGGCAAGAGACCCAGTACTTC. Residues: CASTTVGGQETQYF.

The chain joins TRBV7-3 to TRBJ2-2; D call uncertain. The V end was cut by 8 bases, the J end by 10 bases, with 2 bases between. The CDR3 is made up of 8 amino acids. CDR1 and CDR2 from the germline V gene are SGHTA and FQGTGA. The CDR3 is CASLELFF. The CDR3 DNA sequence: TGTGCCAGCCTGGAGCTGTTTTTT. The whole variable domain, remainder taken from reference TRBV7-3 and TRBJ2-2, is GAGVSQTPSNKVTEKGKYVELRCDPISGHTALYWYRQSLGQGPEFLIYFQGTGAADDSGLPNDRFFAVRPEGSVSTLKIQRTERGDSAVYLCASLELFFGEGSRLTVL.

This chain uses TRBV28 with TRBJ2-3, with 9 bases fitting TRBD1. The V segment lost 5 bases and the J segment 3 bases; nucleotides outside the gene matches: 6. This CDR3 region has 15 residues. Germline values: CDR1 MDHEN, CDR2 SYDVKM. CDR3 loop: CASSTGTGRTDTQYF. CDR3 coding DNA: TGTGCCAGCAGTACCGGGACAGGGAGGACAGATACGCAGTATTTT.

The rearrangement joins TRBV19 to TRBJ1-5, with unresolved D. CDR1 and CDR2 from the germline V gene are LNHDA and SQIVND (reference sequence). Between the trimmed V and J ends, which lost 6 bases and 2 bases, there was a span of 11 bases. This CDR3 is 14 amino acids long. CDR3 region: CASSPGNRNQPQHF. The CDR3 nucleotides read TGTGCCAGTAGCCCGGGGAACCGCAATCAGCCCCAGCATTTT.

This chain uses TRBV18 with TRBJ2-1; D possibly corresponds to TRBD2 (5 bases). Germline V gene data show CDR1 as KGHSH and CDR2 as LQKENI. The CDR3 extends over 14 amino acids. Trimming pared 5 bases from V and 7 bases from J, leaving 15 bases between. This chain's CDR3 is CASSTGLALNEQFF. The CDR3 coding sequence is TGTGCCAGCTCAACCGGGCTAGCCCTAAATGAGCAGTTCTTC.

The chain employs TRBV29-1 and TRBJ2-1, with 15 bases aligning to TRBD2. Trimming removed 6 bases from V and 7 bases from J; junction bases left unmatched: 4. This CDR3 comprises 14 residues. Germline V lookup: CDR1 SQVTM, CDR2 ANQGSEA. CDR3 sequence (DNA): TGCAGCGTATCCGGGACTAGCGGGGGGAATGAGCAGTTCTTC. Its translation: CSVSGTSGGNEQFF.

The chain carries TRBV7-9 and TRBJ2-1; 7 positions agree with TRBD2. The CDR3 has 16 amino acids. V lost 5 bases, J lost 4 bases, and 11 bases stayed unmatched. Germline values: CDR1 SEHNR, CDR2 FQNEAQ (reference sequence). CDR3 sequence reads: CASSPPGAGQYNEQFF. CDR3 bases: TGTGCCAGCAGCCCGCCGGGAGCGGGGCAATACAATGAGCAGTTCTTC.